This TCR beta chain was identified in a study of blood T cell repertoires in COVID-19. Study in general: Both acute and convalescent COVID-19 samples were obtained from the United States, Italy and Spain. From T cells, B-cell-depleted T cells, or PBMCs came the material, which was cDNA or gDNA.

CDR3 length equals 13 residues. Per the germline V gene, CDR1 is SGDLS and CDR2 is YYNGEE. V was pared by 0 bases and J by 3 bases, with 6 bases between. In the authors' methods: Amplification with reference gene primers provided the estimates of nucleated cell counts. TCRdb keeps only in-frame clones here, not all; method: immunoSEQ multiplex PCR. V and J calls and clone size are as listed in that table; D and trimming were resolved from the DNA. The table records approximately 110,000 clones, about 91% of them present only once. The receptor was derived from a woman aged 45-65 years with active or convalescent COVID-19. This chain uses TRBV9 with TRBJ1-2; unclear D gene. Sequencing was done on a sample of peripheral blood. CDR3 protein: CASSVGADYGYTF. CDR3 nucleotides: TGTGCCAGCAGCGTAGGGGCAGACTATGGCTACACCTTC.